This TCR beta chain came from a study of T cells in Graves' hyperthyroidism and ophthalmopathy. Study findings and constraints: Before onset, by a median of approximately 5.9 months, the model predicted ophthalmopathy. Researchers report that a 13 V-J model separated ophthalmopathy from stable hyperthyroidism. Among clonotypes expanded in thyroid above 0.001, most were also found in blood.

The CDR3 is made up of 13 amino acids. The V end lost 3 bases, the J end lost 5 bases, and 11 bases lay between the germline ends. The germline V gene has CDR1 LNHNV and CDR2 YYDKDF (reference sequence). The investigators amplified TCR beta CDR3 regions from RNA transcripts. Researchers ran a first-round RT-PCR on the TCR CDR3 using the HTBI primer set. TCRdb analysed the multiplex PCR reads with MiXCR anew, one entry per CDR3 protein. Of under 350,000 distinct CDR3 sequences listed, about 13% were seen once; the top ten hold approximately 7.9%. This clonotype was seen at least ten times. The target antigen is unknown.

The sequence was obtained from a woman between 40 and 50 years old with Graves' hyperthyroidism. The chain recombines TRBV15 with TRBJ2-7; D is undetermined. Sequencing was done on a sample of blood. CDR3 sequence (DNA): TGTGCCACCAGCAGGAGATATACGGACGAGCAGTACTTC. It specifies CATSRRYTDEQYF.